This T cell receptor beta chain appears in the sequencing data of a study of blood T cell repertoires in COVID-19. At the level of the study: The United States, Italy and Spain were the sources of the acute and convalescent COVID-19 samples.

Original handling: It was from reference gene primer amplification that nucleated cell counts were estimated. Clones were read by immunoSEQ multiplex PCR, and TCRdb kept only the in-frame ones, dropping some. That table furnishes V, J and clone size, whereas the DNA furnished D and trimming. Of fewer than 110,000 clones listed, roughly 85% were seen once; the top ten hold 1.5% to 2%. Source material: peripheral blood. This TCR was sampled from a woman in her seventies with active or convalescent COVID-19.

CDR3 nucleotides: TGCAGCGCCCGGGACAGGGCAACTAATGAAAAACTGTTTTTT. As protein: CSARDRATNEKLFF. V usage is TRBV29-1 and J usage is TRBJ1-4; 9 bases match TRBD1. This CDR3 comprises 14 residues. Germline CDR1 and CDR2: SQVTM and ANQGSEA. Trimming at V came to 7 bases and at J to 0 bases, leaving 3 bases not matched to a gene.